The text below deals with one T cell receptor beta chain. As yet, its antigen is unknown. The entry originates in a study of shared clonotypes between healthy human individuals. Turning to the study itself: Serving as donors were two women and a few men, whose ages spanned 18 to 49. Study-level results: Clonotype sharing across a few donors was observed for around 5% of naive CD4 clonotypes.

Trimming at V came to 5 bases and at J to 2 bases, leaving 9 bases not matched to a gene. CDR3 length equals 15 residues. The germline gives CDR1 SGHRS, CDR2 YFSETQ. Repertoires were generated with immunoSEQ multiplex PCR, while TCRdb's copy carries only in-frame clones and drops some. Of roughly 2 million clones listed, approximately 96% are singletons. Investigators divided CD4+ cells into CD45RA+ naive and CD45RA-negative memory subsets. The sequence came from a man aged 18 to 30 in good health. Sequencing input: naive CD4+ T cells sorted from blood. Subset: CD45RA+ positively selected. The chain has TRBV5-1 and TRBJ2-5; TRBD2 aligns across 7 bases. CDR3: CASSALGGDQETQYF. The CDR3 DNA reads TGCGCCAGCAGTGCGTTGGGAGGGGATCAAGAGACCCAGTACTTC.